The present T cell receptor (beta chain) was sequenced within a study of blood T cell repertoires in COVID-19. Original handling: Amplified reference gene primers provided the basis for estimating nucleated cell counts. The data were produced by immunoSEQ multiplex PCR, yet TCRdb's version contains in-frame clones alone and is incomplete. D and trimming come from the DNA, and the V and J calls and clone size come from that table. The profile shows about 310,000 clones, approximately 86% of them singletons. Germline V gene data show CDR1 as SGHTA and CDR2 as FQGNSA. V lost 0 bases, J lost 1 base, and 9 bases stayed unmatched. This CDR3 is 21 amino acids long.

Material: peripheral blood. The clonotype originates from a man between 65 and 85 years old with acute or convalescent COVID-19. The chain couples TRBV7-2 to TRBJ2-1, with 16 bases that match TRBD2. CDR3 residues: CASSLAYGTSGRASSYNEQFF. The CDR3, as DNA: TGTGCCAGCAGCTTAGCGTATGGGACTAGCGGGAGGGCCAGTTCCTACAATGAGCAGTTCTTC.